Listed here are 17 T cell receptor beta chains from one sample, sequenced in a study of spatial heterogeneity in lung cancer. TCRdb reprocessed the 5' RACE reads with MiXCR, giving one entry per CDR3 protein. The table includes tens of thousands of distinct CDR3 sequences, 6.5% to 8.5% detected once. Time point meaning: sample taken at primary tumor resection. The authors sequenced whole RNA from tumor, nontumor lung or frozen PBMC without sorting. Sequenced material: PBMCs, taken at surgery. The receptors here all came from a female donor with early-stage non-small cell lung cancer.

With regard to this clonotype: A read error may be the cause here, since a much bigger clone is one base away. The chain recombines TRBV28 with TRBJ2-3, with D possibly TRBD2 on 6 matching bases. CDR1 and CDR2 from the germline V gene are MDHEN and SYDVKM. The CDR3 has 15 residues. CDR3 region: CVSRAPGLLTDTQYF. The CDR3 DNA follows: TGTGTCAGCAGAGCACCGGGACTCCTCACAGATACGCAGTATTTT.

The V and J genes are TRBV12-5 and TRBJ1-1, with TRBD1 identical over 7 bases. The V gene's germline CDR1 is LGHNT and CDR2 FRNRAP. This CDR3 spans 13 amino acids. J lost 5 bases, V lost 1 base, and 1 base had no gene match. This chain's CDR3 is CASGLGRGTEAFF. The CDR3 DNA follows: TGTGCTAGTGGTTTGGGCAGGGGGACTGAAGCTTTCTTT.

The genes are TRBV5-1 and TRBJ2-2, with 9 positions matching TRBD2. CDR1 and CDR2 from the germline V gene are SGHRS and YFSETQ. The CDR3 contains 16 residues. After removal of 0 bases from V and 2 bases from J, the junction contained 2 bases not matched to a gene. The CDR3 spells CASSLGLAGNTGELFF. Written as DNA, the CDR3 is TGCGCCAGCAGCTTGGGGCTAGCGGGAAACACCGGGGAGCTGTTTTTT.

The chain combines TRBV5-1 with TRBJ1-1; D is ambiguous. V lost 4 bases, J lost 4 bases, and 14 bases lay in between. CDR1 and CDR2 from the germline V gene are SGHRS and YFSETQ. The CDR3 extends over 14 amino acids. The CDR3 region is CASSAGIGSTEAFF. CDR3 DNA: TGCGCCAGCAGCGCCGGGATTGGCTCCACTGAAGCTTTCTTT.

The gene calls are TRBV20-1 and TRBJ2-7; 13 positions agree with TRBD2. Germline V CDR1 and CDR2: DFQATT, SNEGSKA (reference sequence). The CDR3 runs 15 residues. The trim removed 6 bases at V and 4 bases at J, leaving 9 bases unmatched. CDR3 in DNA: TGCAGTGCCTACAAGACTAGCGGGGGGTCTTACGAGCAGTACTTC. This sequence encodes CSAYKTSGGSYEQYF.

V gene TRBV19 combines with J gene TRBJ1-5; 11 positions agree with TRBD1. Germline CDR1 and CDR2: LNHDA and SQIVND (reference sequence). The CDR3 is made up of 16 amino acids. Germline trimming cut 2 bases from V and 5 bases from J; bases unmatched to any gene: 5. The CDR3, as DNA: TGTGCCAGTAGTATATGGACAGGGGGCGGCGATCAGCCCCAGCATTTT. This codes for CASSIWTGGGDQPQHF.

This clonotype has ten or more counts. V usage is TRBV24-1 and J usage is TRBJ2-1; the D is unclear. The CDR3 runs to 13 residues. The germline V gene has CDR1 KGHDR and CDR2 SFDVKD. V gave up 11 bases and J gave up 3 bases, with 13 bases separating them. CDR3 residues: CAISGPLYNEQFF. The CDR3 nucleotides read TGTGCCATTTCGGGCCCCCTCTACAATGAGCAGTTCTTC.

This chain links TRBV11-2 with TRBJ2-1; D may be TRBD1 (5 bases). V shed 4 bases and J shed 8 bases, with 12 bases lying between them. This CDR3 region has 13 residues. Germline lookup yields CDR1 SGHAT and CDR2 FQNNGV. Written as DNA, the CDR3 is TGTGCCAGCAGCTCAGGGTACAAGTATGAGCAGTTCTTC. It specifies CASSSGYKYEQFF. Looking up the rest from reference TRBV11-2 and TRBJ2-1 gives the full variable domain: EAGVAQSPRYKIIEKRQSVAFWCNPISGHATLYWYQQILGQGPKLLIQFQNNGVVDDSQLPKDRFSAERLKGVDSTLKIQPAKLEDSAVYLCASSSGYKYEQFFGPGTRLTVL.

This rearrangement joins TRBV9 to TRBJ2-2; 9 nucleotides agree with TRBD1. V lost 4 bases to trimming and J lost 3 bases; unmatched junction nucleotides: 7. The V gene's germline CDR1 is SGDLS and CDR2 YYNGEE. The CDR3 runs to 16 residues. CDR3 DNA: TGTGCCAGCAGCCGACAGGGGGGCGGCGACACCGGGGAGCTGTTTTTT. It specifies CASSRQGGGDTGELFF.

This clonotype came up many times. The chain links TRBV6-5 to TRBJ2-3; 7 positions agree with TRBD1. The CDR3 runs to 12 residues. The V and J ends lost 6 bases and 8 bases, in that order; junction bases with no gene match: 5. Germline CDR1 is MNHEY and CDR2 is SVGAGI. CDR3 sequence reads: CASRSNRGTQYF. CDR3 DNA: TGTGCCAGCAGGTCTAACAGGGGTACGCAGTATTTT.

The sample holds many counts of this clonotype. The chain recombines TRBV7-2 with TRBJ2-2; D possibly corresponds to TRBD2 (5 bases). Germline CDR1 and CDR2: SGHTA and FQGNSA. The CDR3 is 13 residues long. Trimming left V 5 bases short and J 3 bases short, with 7 bases between. CDR3 bases: TGTGCCAGCAGCAAGGGAGACACCGGGGAGCTGTTTTTT. Its protein product is CASSKGDTGELFF.

This clonotype was counted many times. The CDR3 is CASSQPRGGDGYTF. The CDR3 DNA follows: TGCGCCAGCAGCCAACCCAGGGGAGGAGATGGCTACACCTTC. V usage is TRBV4-1 and J usage is TRBJ1-2; maybe TRBD1 (6 bases). V gave up 2 bases and J gave up 6 bases, with 13 bases separating them. The CDR3 has 14 amino acids. Germline V gives CDR1 MGHRA, CDR2 YSYEKL.

The V and J genes are TRBV6-1 and TRBJ1-2, with TRBD1 matching over 7 bases. The CDR3 totals 13 residues. Germline loops: CDR1 MNHNS, CDR2 SASEGT. Trimming cost V 7 bases and J 4 bases; bases outside gene matches: 6. For the CDR3, the DNA is TGTGCCAGCAACCGACAGGGCGGCTATGGCTACACCTTC. This gives the protein CASNRQGGYGYTF.

This clonotype was detected ten times or more. The chain employs TRBV5-5 and TRBJ1-6, with D unresolved. CDR3 size: 15 residues. Trimming shortened V by 6 bases and J by 7 bases, and 17 bases separated the two germline ends. Looked up from germline, CDR1 is SGHKS and CDR2 is YYEKEE (reference sequence). CDR3 coding DNA: TGTGCCAGCACCGTACGAGCGAATCCGAATTCACCCCTCCACTTT. Protein sequence: CASTVRANPNSPLHF.

This clonotype occurred many times. This chain joins TRBV20-1 and TRBJ2-5; D perhaps matches TRBD1 (5 bases). Germline values: CDR1 DFQATT, CDR2 SNEGSKA (reference sequence). This CDR3 comprises 12 residues. V gave up 4 bases and J gave up 2 bases, with 8 bases separating them. The chain's CDR3 is CSAKGLQETQYF. The CDR3 DNA sequence: TGCAGTGCTAAGGGGCTACAAGAGACCCAGTACTTC.

This clonotype came up many times. This sequence joins TRBV20-1 and TRBJ2-3; unclear D gene. The CDR3 runs to 13 residues. V shed 3 bases and J shed 6 bases, with 13 bases lying between them. The V gene's germline CDR1 is DFQATT and CDR2 SNEGSKA (reference sequence). CDR3 in DNA: TGCAGTGCTAGGACCCCCTCCTTGGATACGCAGTATTTT. The encoded protein is CSARTPSLDTQYF.

This clonotype was counted ten times or more. The rearrangement links TRBV20-1 to TRBJ2-3, with D possibly called TRBD1 or TRBD2 (5 bases each). V lost 3 bases to trimming and J lost 3 bases, with 10 bases between them. The germline V gene encodes CDR1 DFQATT and CDR2 SNEGSKA (reference sequence). The CDR3 consists of 13 residues. The CDR3 here is CSARQGRTDTQYF. DNA for the CDR3: TGCAGTGCTAGGCAGGGACGTACAGATACGCAGTATTTT.